This T cell receptor beta chain was sequenced for a study of long-term antiretroviral therapy in people with HIV. Study-wide findings and caveats: Clones with expansion before ART led the repertoire at all time points. Increased diversity was seen after ART, yet it remained lower than in transplant donor controls.

Germline V gene lookup returns CDR1 MNHNY and CDR2 SVGAGI (reference sequence). V was pared by 8 bases and J by 6 bases, with 5 bases of the junction left unmatched. The CDR3 length is 12 residues. Running of the v3.0 immunoSEQ assay took place at survey level. The study targeted about 35,000-55,000 T-cell genomes per sample in sequencing. Using immunoSEQ multiplex PCR, the repertoire was profiled, and TCRdb retains in-frame clones only, with some absent. The data show around 20,000 clones, over 75% seen once. This clone was detected only once. Its target is unknown. Each specimen consisted of about 0.95-11 million cryopreserved PBMC prior to extraction of DNA.

The origin of this receptor is a woman in her thirties or forties with HIV. V is TRBV6-6 and J is TRBJ2-7; the match to TRBD1 covers 9 bases. The specimen comprised unsorted PBMCs, sampled at the start of antiretroviral therapy, before treatment. CDR3 coding DNA: TGTGCCAGCGGCCCACAGGGGGCCGAGCAGTACTTC. It specifies CASGPQGAEQYF.